The TCR beta chain under discussion was sequenced for a study of blood T cell repertoires in COVID-19. Trimming removed 4 bases at V and 8 bases at J, with 15 bases between. Germline V gene data show CDR1 as GTSNPN and CDR2 as SVGIG (reference sequence). The CDR3 runs to 13 residues. Data came from immunoSEQ multiplex PCR; TCRdb stores just in-frame clones and leaves some out. Of over 30,000 clones in the sample, roughly four fifths were seen once. Sample: peripheral blood. The source of this sequence is a man older than 75 with active or convalescent COVID-19. V usage is TRBV30 and J usage is TRBJ2-1; the D gene is possibly TRBD1 (7 bases). The CDR3 DNA follows: TGTGCCTGGAAGGTCGGAGGGGGCGATGAGCAGTTCTTC. It yields the protein CAWKVGGGDEQFF.